What follows describes a single T cell receptor beta chain. The antigen it binds to is not known. One base away there is no much larger clone; base qualities are not given. Library preparation used the immunoSEQ multiplex PCR assay. The multiplex PCR relied on a mix of 60 forward primers for TCR Vbeta segments and 13 reverse primers for TCR Jbeta segments. Amplification of the CDR3 region of rearranged TCR beta genes was performed with a multiplex PCR assay on genomic DNA. The Illumina HiSeq System was used to sequence the amplified TCR beta libraries as 87-base-pair reads. On the authors' methods: A later analysis counted tens of millions of unique TCR beta chains across the 550 to 750 repertoires, and 9.5 million to 11 million of these chains were shared by at least two donors. Raw reads were error-corrected and collapsed into unique sequences with a nearest-neighbor algorithm that merged closely related sequences to remove PCR and sequencing errors. Alignment of CDR3 sequences to IMGT reference sequences was used to assign V, D and J gene segments. Each retained sequence needed at least a six-nucleotide match to both a V gene segment and a J gene segment. Rearrangements were called productive when the CDR3 lacked stop codons and stayed in frame with V and J; all others were non-productive. CDR3 was defined by IMGT convention, running from the second conserved V-encoded cysteine to the conserved J-encoded phenylalanine. The earlier analysis of some 550 of the donors excluded any sequence lacking an unambiguous match to a single V gene segment. An earlier analysis of a few hundred of the donors called V segments functional above 56.7% productive rearrangements and segregating when the between-donor standard deviation exceeded 5%. To diagnose cytomegalovirus status from the catalog of TCR beta chain sequences, a statistical classification framework was built. In a later analysis, V and J genes were assigned by comparing TCR nucleotide sequences against IMGT/GENE-DB human TR gene sequences. In a later analysis, CDR3 sequences and most-parsimonious VDJ recombination scenarios were assigned using the TCRdist pipeline. A later analysis defined each TCR beta chain by its CDR3 amino acid sequence plus V-gene family, and excluded reads lacking a unique V-gene family. In a later analysis, approximately 590 highly shared, low-generation-probability nucleotide sequences were removed to address suspected cross-contamination and a sequencing artifact. In a later analysis, a clonal expansion index was calculated for each public chain from normalized within-repertoire ranks of inferred template counts. In a later analysis, generation probabilities were computed with a VDJ recombination model fitted to out-of-frame rearrangements, and the resulting probabilities were checked against IGoR. In a later analysis, TCR-TCR, TCR-HLA and TCR-CMV co-occurrence was scored with hypergeometric tests, and a repertoire-size bias correction was applied to TCR pairs. In a later analysis, false discovery rates were estimated by permuting HLA or CMV assignments 20 times. A later analysis grouped co-occurring TCRs with DBSCAN, adding TCRdist sequence similarity when clustering within HLA-allele-positive subsets. Repertoires with fewer than 30,000 or more than 120,000 public chains were left out of co-occurrence clustering, as were five repertoires with anomalous nucleotide sharing. TCRdb limited this immuneACCESS table to in-frame rearrangements with V and J called. A share of clones is missing; checked studies link under half to unresolved V genes, and the rest is unexplained. V and J calls and clone size follow that table, whereas D and trimming were derived from the DNA. This sample holds about 160,000 clones; 81% were observed only once. The ten largest clones take up 13% of the sample.

This sample stems from a study of cytomegalovirus exposure and HLA in healthy donors (dated by TCRdb to 2015 to 2018). The study in broad terms: An earlier analysis of 587 of the donors reported about 250 Gb of sequence data and some 120 million unique TCR beta sequences from 150 million to 200 million T cells. A separate validation cohort of 100 to 150 different subjects was used in addition to the approximately 610-subject first cohort. Donor age, sex, ethnicity and CMV serostatus were compiled together with the repertoire data. The later analysis used no new phenotypic data to find candidate immune exposures, relying instead on TCR beta sequences and their occurrence across donors. Genome-wide SNP genotypes for about 65% of the roughly 700 donors were used in a later genetic analysis, which treated that subset as a discovery cohort. An earlier analysis of about 620 of the donors applied high-throughput TCR beta sequencing to assess whether each TCR beta V gene segment acted as functional or pseudogenic. To predict cytomegalovirus infection status, the study brought together high-throughput TCR immunosequencing, statistical association of individual TCRs with disease status, and machine learning. The study profiled the T cell repertoires of fewer than 850 subjects by immunosequencing and related them to cytomegalovirus serostatus. Of the 300 to 500 genotyped donors, 75% to 85% were placed in the genetic ancestry cluster associated with self-reported Caucasian donors. Every repertoire in the discovery cohort had been generated on one and the same sequencing platform. HLA typing included class I and class II loci at four-digit resolution. Typing coverage differed by locus: A, B, C, DRB1 and DQB1 were typed in about 629-640 donors, DQA1 in approximately 520, DPA1 in approximately 600, and DPB1 in around 490. Four to six DR-DQ haplotypes were handled as single units for association and clustering, since linkage in the cohort was strong. Among about 360 genotyped donors of the cohort, an average of about 240,000 unique TCR beta nucleotide sequences were sequenced per donor, roughly 18% of them non-productive. A later analysis re-analyzed previously published TCR beta repertoires from hundreds of donors and added high-resolution HLA genotyping to study TCR occurrence patterns. The aim of the study was to test whether cataloging public T cell receptors could identify signatures of past pathogen exposure. Approximately 300 gigabases of sequencing data and approximately 85 million unique TCR sequences were included in an early release covering several hundred HLA-typed donors. Overall study outcomes, separate from this receptor: Compared with the roughly 600-donor mean, donors in an Asian-associated ancestry cluster had fewer N-insertions in productive TCRs, according to a later genetic analysis. The cohort was sequenced for TCR beta chains only, and without alpha or paired-chain data the features that could be detected were limited. While some public TCRs were present in many individuals, most TCR sequences turned up only very rarely across donors. Because the 87-base-pair reads could not distinguish some IMGT-functional V segments, including TRBV6-2 and TRBV6-3, those segments were excluded. CMV serostatus was the only immune exposure information available for the cohort. A further reported finding was that TCR beta sequences accurately predicted the HLA-A and HLA-B alleles for most subjects in the first cohort. Sequencing depth was assumed to be roughly uniform across donors in the presence/absence analyses, though that assumption may not hold. In an earlier analysis of roughly 560 of the donors, most TCR beta V segments were observed in productive rearrangements about 87% or about 30% of the time, broadly matching IMGT annotations. The study listed approximately 150 TCR beta chains as associated with cytomegalovirus. Correlated functional status among segregating V segments might be attributable to linkage disequilibrium, but an unknown experimental factor could not be ruled out. Compared with equally common non-associated chains, HLA-associated TCR beta chains in a later analysis were more clonally expanded and had lower generation probabilities. In a later analysis, several top co-occurrence clusters were reported to appear linked to parvovirus B19, influenza, CMV and Epstein-Barr virus. Because counts were too low, 15 to 20 rarely observed V segments, including chromosome 9 orphons, were left out of the earlier analysis of several hundred of the donors. A cluster of highly shared sequence variants was judged likely to be a technical artifact of the sequencing pipeline. According to the authors, the approach could potentially be generalized to other disease states and immunological phenotypes. In vitro tests confirmed that three of the cytomegalovirus-associated TCR beta chains recognize cytomegalovirus antigens. A later analysis found that most CMV-associated TCR beta chains appeared HLA-restricted, with HLA associations seemingly driven largely by CMV exposure. An association between a missense DCLRE1C variant and V-gene and J-gene trimming of TCR beta chains was found in a later genetic analysis and replicated in an independent cohort. The classifier was reported to diagnose cytomegalovirus status with high specificity and sensitivity in both the original and validation cohorts. Strong co-occurrence of HLA alleles, especially DR and DQ, made assigning TCR associations to individual alleles difficult. In a later analysis, about 17,000 TCR beta sequences were associated with specific HLA alleles at a false discovery rate of 0.05. In a later analysis, the rate of TCR association differed among HLA loci, with DRB1 alleles having the most associated TCRs and HLA-C alleles having the fewest. Because HLA typing was unavailable for some donors at each locus, only the typed subset was used in association tests.

The cohort comprised more than 550 healthy bone marrow donors. Cohort members were all nominally healthy when sampled, although unrecorded immune exposures were likely present. The donor was CMV seronegative and belonged to the group of 350 or so seronegative cohort members. Every donor gave a peripheral blood sample, and the peripheral blood mononuclear cells from that sample were used for TCR beta sequencing. The Qiagen DNeasy Blood Extraction Kit was used to extract genomic DNA from the blood cell samples. A distance of 16 bases separates the germline ends of V and J, which lose 4 bases and 3 bases respectively. CDR1 SGDLS and CDR2 YYNGEE are derived from the germline V gene. The CDR3 holds 15 amino acids from the cysteine to the phenylalanine. Here the CDR3 DNA is all that survives: 45 bases in frame from base 1.

The receptor comes from a woman aged 45-65 years in good health and CMV-seronegative. In this chain, TRBV9 is recombined with TRBJ1-2, with TRBD1 perhaps the D gene, on 5 matching bases. The sequencing sample was made of PBMCs. The nucleotide sequence reads TGTGCCAGCAGCTTCCAGGGTGGGGGGGACTATGGCTACACCTTC. The resulting protein is CASSFQGGGDYGYTF.